This is a list of T cell receptor beta chains from one sample in a study of T-cell memory formation after mild COVID-19. MiXCR, applied by TCRdb to the 5' RACE reads, yields one record per CDR3 protein. The profile covers approximately 46,000 distinct CDR3 sequences, with around 12% appearing a single time and approximately 23% taken by the ten largest. Sequencing input: PBMCs or a T cell subset sorted from them (not recorded which). Receptors originate from a man between 18 and 35 years old who had mild COVID-19 (a few samples of this study predate the infection). Cell type and time point are not known. CDR3s include the opening cysteine and the closing phenylalanine or tryptophan. Each record gives: J gene, V gene, D gene, clone size, CDR3 DNA, CDR3 protein. D genes are given only for firm matches. Only some rows state a clone size, as once, few, many or a class for expanded clones.

TRBJ2-6	TRBV27	-	-	TGTGCCAGCAGTACCCGGGACGGGCTCTCTGGGGCCAACGTCCTGACTTTC	CASSTRDGLSGANVLTF
TRBJ2-3	TRBV7-3	-	-	TGTGCCAGCAGCTTAACGCGGGTTGTGTCAGATACGCAGTATTTT	CASSLTRVVSDTQYF
TRBJ1-1	TRBV7-9	-	-	TGTGCCAGCAGCTTAGGACAGGCGGCTGAAGCTTTCTTT	CASSLGQAAEAFF
TRBJ1-3	TRBV20-1	-	-	TGCAGTGCTAGTCCCTCGGCAGCTGCTGGAAACACCATATATTTT	CSASPSAAAGNTIYF
TRBJ1-1	TRBV20-1	-	few	TGCAGTGCTCAACAGGGTAACACTGAAGCTTTCTTT	CSAQQGNTEAFF
TRBJ1-2	TRBV7-2	-	-	TGTGCCAGCAGACCTGACAGTAACTATGGCTACACCTTC	CASRPDSNYGYTF
TRBJ1-1	TRBV4-2	-	-	TGTGCCAGCAGCCAAGACGTGAAGAACACTGAAGCTTTCTTT	CASSQDVKNTEAFF
TRBJ1-1	TRBV7-2	-	many	TGTGCCAGCAGCTTAATTCCGACCCTGTTGGGAACTGAAGCTTTCTTT	CASSLIPTLLGTEAFF
TRBJ1-1	TRBV28	-	few	TGTGCCAGCAGTTTAATCAGGGCCCCCAAAGCTTTCTTT	CASSLIRAPKAFF
TRBJ2-6	TRBV2	-	-	TGTGCCAGCAGTTATCTCGCCGCTGGGGCCAACGTCCTGACTTTC	CASSYLAAGANVLTF
TRBJ2-3	TRBV4-3	-	-	TGCGCCAGCAGCCAAGTTTTGCGGACAAGGAGCACAGATACGCAGTATTTT	CASSQVLRTRSTDTQYF
TRBJ2-3	TRBV12-3/TRBV12-4	TRBD2	few	TGTGCCAGCAGTGGGGGGACTAGCGGAACAGATACGCAGTATTTT	CASSGGTSGTDTQYF
TRBJ1-2	TRBV7-6	-	few	TGTGCCAGCAGCCCAGGCGGAGGGTATGGCTACACCTTC	CASSPGGGYGYTF
TRBJ2-1	TRBV6-5	-	many	TGTGCCAGCAGTTACACCCCGGAGCTAGAGCAGTTCTTC	CASSYTPELEQFF
TRBJ2-5	TRBV5-1	-	-	TGCGCCAGCTCGGTCGACTCTGGGGAGACCCAGTACTTC	CASSVDSGETQYF
TRBJ2-7	TRBV7-9	-	few	TGTGCCAGCAGCGACCTGTCGGGCGAGCAGTACTTC	CASSDLSGEQYF
TRBJ2-7	TRBV4-1	-	-	TGCGCCAGCAGCCATCCCTTTGGGGGCCCCTACGAGCAGTACTTC	CASSHPFGGPYEQYF
TRBJ2-5	TRBV7-2	-	many	TGTGCCAGCAGCTTAGGCCTAGCGATGCAGACCCAGTACTTC	CASSLGLAMQTQYF
TRBJ1-4	TRBV20-1	-	-	TGCAGTGCTAGAAGAGGTACCCTAGGGACTAATGAAAAACTGTTTTTT	CSARRGTLGTNEKLFF
TRBJ1-1	TRBV5-1	TRBD1	few	TGCGCCAGCAGCTTGGGACGGACAGGGAACACTGAAGCTTTCTTT	CASSLGRTGNTEAFF
TRBJ2-6	TRBV6-2/TRBV6-3	-	-	TGTGCCAGCAGTGTTTATCCGGGGGCCAACGTCCTGACTTTC	CASSVYPGANVLTF
TRBJ1-4	TRBV7-2	-	few	TGTGCCAGCAGCTTATCGAATTCTGGTGAAAAACTGTTTTTT	CASSLSNSGEKLFF
TRBJ1-1	TRBV28	-	few	TGTGCCAGCAGTTTATTCGAGAGTGAAGCTTTCTTT	CASSLFESEAFF
TRBJ2-1	TRBV5-1	TRBD2	few	TGCGCCAGCAGCTTGGCCACGGGGGGGGCGACCAATGAGCAGTTCTTC	CASSLATGGATNEQFF
TRBJ2-2	TRBV20-1	-	many	TGCAGTGTACAGAGAAACGCCGGGGAGCTGTTTTTT	CSVQRNAGELFF
TRBJ2-5	TRBV4-3	-	many	TGCGCCAGCAGCCAAGGGCCCCGATCGGAGACCCAGTACTTC	CASSQGPRSETQYF
TRBJ1-4	TRBV30	-	-	TGTGCCTGGGGGTTAGGCGAAAAACTGTTTTTT	CAWGLGEKLFF
TRBJ2-3	TRBV24-1	TRBD2	many	TGTGCCGCGGCGGGGGTATCCACAGATACGCAGTATTTT	CAAAGVSTDTQYF
TRBJ1-1	TRBV29-1	-	few	TGCAGCGCAGTACAGAGAAACACTGAAGCTTTCTTT	CSAVQRNTEAFF
TRBJ1-2	TRBV10-3	TRBD1	few	TGTGCCATCAGTGATGAGGGGACAGGGAGAGGCTACACCTTC	CAISDEGTGRGYTF